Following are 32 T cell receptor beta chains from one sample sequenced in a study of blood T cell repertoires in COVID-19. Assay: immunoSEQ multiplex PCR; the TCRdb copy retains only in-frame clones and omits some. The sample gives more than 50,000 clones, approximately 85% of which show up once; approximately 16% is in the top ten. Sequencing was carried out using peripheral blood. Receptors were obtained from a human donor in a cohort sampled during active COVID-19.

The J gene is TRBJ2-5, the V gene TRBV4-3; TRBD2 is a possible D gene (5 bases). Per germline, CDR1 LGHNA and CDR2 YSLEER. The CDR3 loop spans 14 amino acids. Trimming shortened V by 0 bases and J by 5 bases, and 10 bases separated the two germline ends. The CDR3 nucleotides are TGCGCCAGCAGCCAAGATGAGGGCGGGGAGACCCAGTACTTC. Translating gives CASSQDEGGETQYF.

Written as DNA, the CDR3 is TGCAGTGCTAGTTCAGGGAACGATGAGCAGTTCTTC. This encodes CSASSGNDEQFF. The J gene is TRBJ2-1, the V gene TRBV20-1, with D tentatively TRBD1 (5 bases). V was clipped by 3 bases and J by 8 bases, with 11 bases between them. Germline lookup yields CDR1 DFQATT and CDR2 SNEGSKA (reference sequence). This CDR3 comprises 12 residues.

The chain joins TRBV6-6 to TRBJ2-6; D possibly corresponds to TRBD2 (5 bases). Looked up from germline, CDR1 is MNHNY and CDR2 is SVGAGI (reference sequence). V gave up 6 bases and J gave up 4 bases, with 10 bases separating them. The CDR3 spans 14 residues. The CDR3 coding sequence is TGTGCCAGCAGCTTTACGGGGGGGGCCAACGTCCTGACTTTC. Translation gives CASSFTGGANVLTF.

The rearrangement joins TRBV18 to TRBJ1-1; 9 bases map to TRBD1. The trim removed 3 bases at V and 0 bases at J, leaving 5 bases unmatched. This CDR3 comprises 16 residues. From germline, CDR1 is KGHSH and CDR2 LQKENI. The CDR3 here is CASSPQTGGLNTEAFF. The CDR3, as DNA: TGTGCCAGCTCACCTCAGACAGGGGGATTGAACACTGAAGCTTTCTTT.

In DNA, the CDR3 is TGTGCCAGCAGTTACCAGAACAATCAGCCCCAGCATTTT. Translated, it gives CASSYQNNQPQHF. The chain uses TRBV6-5 and TRBJ1-5, with D unclear. V was cut by 2 bases and J by 3 bases, with 5 bases left in between. The germline V gene has CDR1 MNHEY and CDR2 SVGAGI. The CDR3 has 13 amino acids.

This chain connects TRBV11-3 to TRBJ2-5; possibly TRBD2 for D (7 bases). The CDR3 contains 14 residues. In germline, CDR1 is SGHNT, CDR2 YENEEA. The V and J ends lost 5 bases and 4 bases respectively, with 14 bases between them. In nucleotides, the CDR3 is TGTGCCAGCAGCGAGGGGGGGCCGAGAGAGACCCAGTACTTC. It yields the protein CASSEGGPRETQYF.

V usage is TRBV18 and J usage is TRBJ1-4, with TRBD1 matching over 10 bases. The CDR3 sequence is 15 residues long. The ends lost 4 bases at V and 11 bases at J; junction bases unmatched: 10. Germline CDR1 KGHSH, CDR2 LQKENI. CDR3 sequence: CASSRTGTGAEKLFF. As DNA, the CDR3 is TGTGCCAGCTCACGGACCGGGACAGGGGCTGAGAAACTGTTTTTT.

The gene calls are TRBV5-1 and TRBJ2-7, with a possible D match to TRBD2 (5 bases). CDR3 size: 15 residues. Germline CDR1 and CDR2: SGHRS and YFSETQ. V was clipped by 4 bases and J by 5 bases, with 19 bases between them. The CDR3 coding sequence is TGCGCCAGCAGCCGTATTGGGCTAGCAGGCGACGAGCAGTACTTC. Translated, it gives CASSRIGLAGDEQYF.

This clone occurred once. Here the CDR3 DNA reads TGTGCCAGCAGCTTTCTAGACTCCACAGATACGCAGTATTTT. Its protein product is CASSFLDSTDTQYF. This chain links TRBV11-3 with TRBJ2-3; D unclear. This CDR3 is built from 14 residues. Germline CDR1 reads SGHNT; CDR2 reads YENEEA. Trimming took 3 bases from V and 2 from J, leaving 9 bases between them.

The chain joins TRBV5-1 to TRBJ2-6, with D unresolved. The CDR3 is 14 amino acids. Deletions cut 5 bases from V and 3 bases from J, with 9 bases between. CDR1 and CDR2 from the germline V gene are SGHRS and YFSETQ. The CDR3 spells CASRMRSGANVLTF. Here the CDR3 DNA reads TGCGCCAGCAGGATGAGAAGTGGGGCCAACGTCCTGACTTTC.

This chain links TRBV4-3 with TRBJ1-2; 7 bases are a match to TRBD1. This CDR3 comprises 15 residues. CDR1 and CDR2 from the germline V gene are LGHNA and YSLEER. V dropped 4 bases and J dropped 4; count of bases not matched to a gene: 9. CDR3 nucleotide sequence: TGCGCCAGCAGCCTCCAGGGGGGAGCTGCCTATGGCTACACCTTC. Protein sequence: CASSLQGGAAYGYTF.

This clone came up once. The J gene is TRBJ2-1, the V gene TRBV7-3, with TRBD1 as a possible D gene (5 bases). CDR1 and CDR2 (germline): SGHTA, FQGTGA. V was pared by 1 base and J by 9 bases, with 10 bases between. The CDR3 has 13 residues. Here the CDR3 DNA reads TGTGCCAGCAGCTTAAGCAGGGAAGGTGAGCAGTTCTTC. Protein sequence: CASSLSREGEQFF.

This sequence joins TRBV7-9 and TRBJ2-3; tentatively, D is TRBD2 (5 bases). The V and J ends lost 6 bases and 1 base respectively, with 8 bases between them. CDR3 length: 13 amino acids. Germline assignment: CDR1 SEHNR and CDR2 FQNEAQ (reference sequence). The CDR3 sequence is CASRLAGTDTQYF. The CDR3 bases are TGTGCCAGCAGGCTAGCAGGCACAGATACGCAGTATTTT.

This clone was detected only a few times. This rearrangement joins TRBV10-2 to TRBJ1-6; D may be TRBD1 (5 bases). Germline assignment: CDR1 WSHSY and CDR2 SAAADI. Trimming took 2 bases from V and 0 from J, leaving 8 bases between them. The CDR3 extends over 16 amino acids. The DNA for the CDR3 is TGCGCCAGCAGTGAGCCCCAGGGCTCCTATAATTCACCCCTCCACTTT. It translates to CASSEPQGSYNSPLHF.

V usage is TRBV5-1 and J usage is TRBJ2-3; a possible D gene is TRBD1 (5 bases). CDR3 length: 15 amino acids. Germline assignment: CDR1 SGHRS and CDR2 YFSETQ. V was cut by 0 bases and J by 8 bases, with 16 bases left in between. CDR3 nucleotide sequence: TGCGCCAGCAGCTTGGCCACGTCAGGGCAAGGTACGCAGTATTTT. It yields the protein CASSLATSGQGTQYF.

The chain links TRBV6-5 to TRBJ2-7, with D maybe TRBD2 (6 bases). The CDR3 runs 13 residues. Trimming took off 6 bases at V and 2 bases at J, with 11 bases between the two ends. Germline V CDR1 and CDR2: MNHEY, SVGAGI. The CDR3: CASRRDEPYEQYF. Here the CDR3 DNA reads TGTGCCAGCAGGCGGGACGAACCCTACGAGCAGTACTTC.

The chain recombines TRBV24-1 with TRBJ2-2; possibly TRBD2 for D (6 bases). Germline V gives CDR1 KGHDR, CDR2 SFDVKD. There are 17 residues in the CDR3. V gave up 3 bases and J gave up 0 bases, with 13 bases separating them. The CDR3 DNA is TGTGCCACCAGTGATACCAAGCGGGCCTCGAACACCGGGGAGCTGTTTTTT. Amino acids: CATSDTKRASNTGELFF.

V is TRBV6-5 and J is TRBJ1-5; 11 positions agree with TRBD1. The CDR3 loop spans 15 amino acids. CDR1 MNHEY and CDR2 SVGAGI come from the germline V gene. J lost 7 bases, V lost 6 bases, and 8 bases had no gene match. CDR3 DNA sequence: TGTGCCAGCAGCCTCTCCGGGACAGGGGGACAGCCCCAGCATTTT. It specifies CASSLSGTGGQPQHF.

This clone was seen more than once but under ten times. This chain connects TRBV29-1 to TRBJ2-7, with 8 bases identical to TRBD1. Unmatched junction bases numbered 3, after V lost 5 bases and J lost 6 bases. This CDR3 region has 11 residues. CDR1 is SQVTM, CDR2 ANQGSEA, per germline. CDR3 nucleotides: TGCAGCGTTCGACAGGGGCTCGAGCAGTACTTC. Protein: CSVRQGLEQYF.

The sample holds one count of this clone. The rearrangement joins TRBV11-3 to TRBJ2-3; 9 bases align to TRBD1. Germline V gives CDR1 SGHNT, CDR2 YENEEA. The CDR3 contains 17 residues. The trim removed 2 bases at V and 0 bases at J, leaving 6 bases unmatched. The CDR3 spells CASSLPTGTGSTDTQYF. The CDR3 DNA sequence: TGTGCCAGCAGCTTACCGACCGGGACAGGGAGCACAGATACGCAGTATTTT.

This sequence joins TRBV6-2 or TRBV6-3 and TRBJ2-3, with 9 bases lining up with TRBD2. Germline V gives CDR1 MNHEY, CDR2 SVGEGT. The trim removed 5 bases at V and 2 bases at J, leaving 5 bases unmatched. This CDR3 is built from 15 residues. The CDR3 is CASSDSGGPTDTQYF. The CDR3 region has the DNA TGTGCCAGCAGTGATAGCGGGGGACCCACAGATACGCAGTATTTT.

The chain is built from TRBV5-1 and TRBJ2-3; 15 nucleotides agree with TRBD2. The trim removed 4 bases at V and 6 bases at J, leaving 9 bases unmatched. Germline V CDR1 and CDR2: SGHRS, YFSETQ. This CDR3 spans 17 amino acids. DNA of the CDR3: TGCGCCAGCAGCCCCAGGACTAGCGGGGGGGCCGCGGATACGCAGTATTTT. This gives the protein CASSPRTSGGAADTQYF.

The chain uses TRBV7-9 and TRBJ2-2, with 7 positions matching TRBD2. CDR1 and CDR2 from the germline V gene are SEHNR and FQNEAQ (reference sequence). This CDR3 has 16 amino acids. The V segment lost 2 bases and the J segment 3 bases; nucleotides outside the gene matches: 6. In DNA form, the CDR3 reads TGTGCCAGCAGCTTATTACTAGCGTTACACACCGGGGAGCTGTTTTTT. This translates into CASSLLLALHTGELFF.

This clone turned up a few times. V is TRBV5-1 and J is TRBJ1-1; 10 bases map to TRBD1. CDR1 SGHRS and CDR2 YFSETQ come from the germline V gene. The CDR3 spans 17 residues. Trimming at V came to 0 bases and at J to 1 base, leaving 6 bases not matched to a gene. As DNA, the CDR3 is TGCGCCAGCAGCTTGGCGACAGGGGGCGCGGGGAACACTGAAGCTTTCTTT. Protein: CASSLATGGAGNTEAFF. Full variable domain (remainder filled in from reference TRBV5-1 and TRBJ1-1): KAGVTQTPRYLIKTRGQQVTLSCSPISGHRSVSWYQQTPGQGLQFLFEYFSETQRNKGNFPGRFSGRQFSNSRSEMNVSTLELGDSALYLCASSLATGGAGNTEAFFGQGTRLTVV.

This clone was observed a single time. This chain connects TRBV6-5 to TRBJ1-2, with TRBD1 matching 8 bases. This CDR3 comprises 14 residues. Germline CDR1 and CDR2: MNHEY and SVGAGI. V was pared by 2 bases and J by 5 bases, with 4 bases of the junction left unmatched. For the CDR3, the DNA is TGTGCCAGCAGTTACACCGGGACAGGATATGGCTACACCTTC. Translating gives CASSYTGTGYGYTF.

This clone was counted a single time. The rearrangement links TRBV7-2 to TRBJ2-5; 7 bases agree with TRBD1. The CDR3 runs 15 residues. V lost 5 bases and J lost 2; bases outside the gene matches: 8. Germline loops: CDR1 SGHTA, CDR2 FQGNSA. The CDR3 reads CASSRKQGNQETQYF. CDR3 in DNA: TGTGCCAGCAGCCGCAAACAGGGGAATCAAGAGACCCAGTACTTC.

Here the CDR3 reads CAIGGTYEQYF. CDR3 nucleotide sequence: TGTGCCATCGGAGGCACCTACGAGCAGTACTTC. The chain employs TRBV10-3 and TRBJ2-7; tentatively, D is TRBD2 (5 bases). Trimming cost V 8 bases and J 2 bases, with 7 bases left between them. Germline CDR1 and CDR2: ENHRY and SYGVKD. The CDR3 consists of 11 residues.

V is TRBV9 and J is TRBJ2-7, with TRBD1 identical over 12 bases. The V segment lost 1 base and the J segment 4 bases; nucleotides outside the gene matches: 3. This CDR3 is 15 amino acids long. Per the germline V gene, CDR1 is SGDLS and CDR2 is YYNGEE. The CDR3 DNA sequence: TGTGCCAGCAGCGTAAGGGACAGGGGGCCTTACGAGCAGTACTTC. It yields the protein CASSVRDRGPYEQYF.

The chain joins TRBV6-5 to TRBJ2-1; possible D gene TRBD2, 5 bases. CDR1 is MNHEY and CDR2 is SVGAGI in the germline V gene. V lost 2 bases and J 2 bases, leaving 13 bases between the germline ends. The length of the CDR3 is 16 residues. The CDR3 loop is CASSYGAGGPYNEQFF. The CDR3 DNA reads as TGTGCCAGCAGTTACGGTGCGGGCGGACCCTACAATGAGCAGTTCTTC.

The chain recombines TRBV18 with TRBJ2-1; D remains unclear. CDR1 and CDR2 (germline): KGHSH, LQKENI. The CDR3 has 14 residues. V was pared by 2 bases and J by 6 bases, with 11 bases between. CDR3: CASSPSAGSNEQFF. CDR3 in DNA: TGTGCCAGCTCACCATCGGCAGGCAGCAATGAGCAGTTCTTC.

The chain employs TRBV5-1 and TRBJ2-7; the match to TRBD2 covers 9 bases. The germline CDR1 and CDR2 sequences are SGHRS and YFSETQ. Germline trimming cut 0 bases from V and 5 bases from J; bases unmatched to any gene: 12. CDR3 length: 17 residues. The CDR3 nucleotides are TGCGCCAGCAGCTTGGCACAGGGACTAGCATTGGGAGACGAGCAGTACTTC. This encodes CASSLAQGLALGDEQYF.

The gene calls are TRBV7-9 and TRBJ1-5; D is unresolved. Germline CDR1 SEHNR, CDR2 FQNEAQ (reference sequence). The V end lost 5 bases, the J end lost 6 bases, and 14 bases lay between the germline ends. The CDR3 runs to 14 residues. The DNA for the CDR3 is TGTGCCAGCAGCCCGGGTGCGGGCGGTCAGCCCCAGCATTTT. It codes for CASSPGAGGQPQHF.